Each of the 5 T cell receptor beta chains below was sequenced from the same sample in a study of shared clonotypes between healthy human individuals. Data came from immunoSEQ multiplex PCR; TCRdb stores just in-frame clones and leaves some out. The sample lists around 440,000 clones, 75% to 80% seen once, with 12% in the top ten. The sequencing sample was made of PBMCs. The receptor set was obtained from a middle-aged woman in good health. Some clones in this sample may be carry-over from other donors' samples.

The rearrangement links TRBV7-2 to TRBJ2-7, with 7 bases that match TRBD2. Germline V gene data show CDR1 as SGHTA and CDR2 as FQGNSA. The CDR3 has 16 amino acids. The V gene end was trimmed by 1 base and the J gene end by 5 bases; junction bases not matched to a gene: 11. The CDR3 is CASSLVGGRAGNEQYF. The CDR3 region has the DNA TGTGCCAGCAGCTTAGTAGGTGGGAGGGCCGGGAACGAGCAGTACTTC.

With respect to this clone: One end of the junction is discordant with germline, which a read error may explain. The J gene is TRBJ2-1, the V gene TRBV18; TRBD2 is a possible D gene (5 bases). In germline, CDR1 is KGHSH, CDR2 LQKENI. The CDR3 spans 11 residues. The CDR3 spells CASSPELDLVF. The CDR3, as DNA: TGTGCCAGCTCACCAGAACTAGACCTGGTCTTC.

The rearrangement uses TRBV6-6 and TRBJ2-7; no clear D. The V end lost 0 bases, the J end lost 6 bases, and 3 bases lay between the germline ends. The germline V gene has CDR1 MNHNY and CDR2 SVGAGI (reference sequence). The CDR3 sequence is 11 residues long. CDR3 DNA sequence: TGTGCCAGCAGTTACTCGGCCGAGCAGTACTTC. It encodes CASSYSAEQYF.

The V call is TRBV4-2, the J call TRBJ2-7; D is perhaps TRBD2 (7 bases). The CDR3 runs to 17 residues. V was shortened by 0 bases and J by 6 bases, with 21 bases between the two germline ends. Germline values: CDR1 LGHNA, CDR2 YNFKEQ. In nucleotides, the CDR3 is TGTGCCAGCAGCCAAGATCAAGGGGGGGCCCGACCTAGCGAGCAGTACTTC. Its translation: CASSQDQGGARPSEQYF.

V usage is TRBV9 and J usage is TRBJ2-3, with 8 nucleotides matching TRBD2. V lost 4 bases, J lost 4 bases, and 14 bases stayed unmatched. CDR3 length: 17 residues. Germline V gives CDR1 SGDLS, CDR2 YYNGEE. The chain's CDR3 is CASSRLGAGAGPDTQYF. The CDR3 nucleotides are TGTGCCAGCAGCCGGCTGGGAGCGGGAGCGGGGCCAGATACGCAGTATTTT.